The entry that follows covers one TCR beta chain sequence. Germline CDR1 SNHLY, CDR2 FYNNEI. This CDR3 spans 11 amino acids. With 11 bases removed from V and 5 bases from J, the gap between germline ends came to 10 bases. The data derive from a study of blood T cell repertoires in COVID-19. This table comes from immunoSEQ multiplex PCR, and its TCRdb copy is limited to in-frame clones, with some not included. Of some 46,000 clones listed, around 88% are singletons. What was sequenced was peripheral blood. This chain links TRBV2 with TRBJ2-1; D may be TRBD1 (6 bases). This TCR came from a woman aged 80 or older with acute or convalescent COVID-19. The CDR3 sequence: CADRQDNEQFF. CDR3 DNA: TGTGCCGATAGACAGGACAATGAGCAGTTCTTC.